This T cell receptor (beta chain) is drawn from a study of T cells in Graves' hyperthyroidism and ophthalmopathy. This clonotype was picked up a small number of times. Clinical symptoms, serum thyroxine and TRAb, thyroid ultrasound and orbital computed tomography were used for the diagnoses. The junction had 10 bases not matched to a gene; V was cut back by 1 base and J by 4 bases. CDR3 size: 17 residues. The V gene's germline CDR1 is SQVTM and CDR2 ANQGSEA. Authors of the study amplified TCR beta CDR3 regions from RNA transcripts. TCR CDR3 underwent first-round RT-PCR with the HTBI primer set. TCRdb processed the multiplex PCR reads anew with MiXCR; each CDR3 protein has one entry. The sample includes approximately 560,000 distinct CDR3 sequences, roughly 14% seen only once; the top ten take roughly 6.6%.

V usage is TRBV29-1 and J usage is TRBJ2-3, with 11 positions matching TRBD2. This clonotype originated in a woman under 40 with Graves' hyperthyroidism. Sequenced input: blood. Here the CDR3 DNA reads TGCAGCGTTGAAGCGCCTAGCGGGAGGTTACCCCCAGATACGCAGTATTTT. This gives the protein CSVEAPSGRLPPDTQYF.